This T cell receptor (beta chain) was recorded in a study of tumor T cells in aggressive B-cell lymphoma. The data were produced by immunoSEQ multiplex PCR, yet TCRdb's version contains in-frame clones alone and is incomplete. Of about 4,900 clones in the sample, roughly 90% were seen once. The ends were cut back, 4 bases at V and 0 bases at J, with 13 bases in the middle. This CDR3 contains 16 residues. Germline values: CDR1 SGHDN, CDR2 FVKESK. This clone was seen only a few times. The chain carries TRBV14 and TRBJ2-4, with TRBD1 as a possible D gene (5 bases). Material for sequencing was tumor tissue. This receptor was obtained from an adult with diffuse large B cell lymphoma. The CDR3, as DNA: TGTGCCAGCAGCCGCAGGACATCCAAAGCCAAAAACATTCAGTACTTC. Its protein is CASSRRTSKAKNIQYF.